The 9 T cell receptor beta chains presented below share a single source sample, sequenced in a study of blood T cell repertoires in COVID-19. Profiled with immunoSEQ multiplex PCR; TCRdb holds only in-frame clones, not every one. The table lists fewer than 350,000 clones, about nine tenths of them singletons. Material for sequencing was PBMCs or T cells enriched from blood (not recorded which). These receptors originate from a woman aged 30 to 39 who had been exposed to COVID-19.

As to this clone: At one end the junction does not follow the germline gene, possibly because of a read error. The gene calls are TRBV29-1 and TRBJ2-4; 8 bases are a match to TRBD2. Germline lookup yields CDR1 SQVTM and CDR2 ANQGSEA. The CDR3 has 10 amino acids. DNA of the CDR3: TGCAGCGTTGTTGGGCGGGAGGTTACCTTC. Its translation is CSVVGREVTF.

The chain employs TRBV18 and TRBJ2-7; D possibly corresponds to TRBD1 (5 bases). Germline V gives CDR1 KGHSH, CDR2 LQKENI. The length of the CDR3 is 15 residues. V lost 3 bases and J lost 0, with 12 bases in between. The CDR3: CASSPGASSSYEQYF. The DNA of the CDR3 is TGTGCCAGCTCACCTGGGGCTAGTAGCTCCTACGAGCAGTACTTC. The whole variable domain, filled in from reference TRBV18 and TRBJ2-7, reads NAGVMQNPRHLVRRRGQEARLRCSPMKGHSHVYWYRQLPEEGLKFMVYLQKENIIDESGMPKERFSAEFPKEGPSILRIQQVVRGDSAAYFCASSPGASSSYEQYFGPGTRLTVT.

The rearrangement joins TRBV28 to TRBJ1-6; 8 positions match TRBD1. Germline V gene lookup returns CDR1 MDHEN and CDR2 SYDVKM. Trimming took 6 bases from V and 7 from J; bases not matched to a gene: 8. This CDR3 spans 15 amino acids. The CDR3 DNA is TGTGCCAGCAGGATTAGGGGACAGGTCAATTCACCCCTCCACTTT. It translates to CASRIRGQVNSPLHF.

V gene TRBV7-3 combines with J gene TRBJ1-1; the D gene is possibly TRBD1 (5 bases). The length of the CDR3 is 15 residues. V was pared by 4 bases and J by 4 bases, with 16 bases between. Germline V gene lookup returns CDR1 SGHTA and CDR2 FQGTGA. The CDR3, as DNA: TGTGCCAGCAGCTCCCCCGGGGGTTCCACCACTGAAGCTTTCTTT. Translated, it gives CASSSPGGSTTEAFF.

V is TRBV27 and J is TRBJ1-2, with a possible D match to TRBD1 (5 bases). The CDR3 length is 12 residues. In germline, CDR1 is MNHEY, CDR2 SMNVEV (reference sequence). V was cut by 3 bases and J by 7 bases, with 9 bases left in between. As DNA, the CDR3 is TGTGCCAGCAGTTTGGAGGGGATTGGCTACACCTTC. Translated, it gives CASSLEGIGYTF.

The chain combines TRBV28 with TRBJ2-3; 12 positions agree with TRBD2. With 3 bases clipped from V and 0 bases from J, the junction kept 19 bases outside the gene matches. Germline V lookup: CDR1 MDHEN, CDR2 SYDVKM. The CDR3 loop spans 22 amino acids. CDR3 DNA: TGTGCCAGCAGTTTTGCCCCTGGTCAGCGACTAGCGGGGGAAACTAGCACAGATACGCAGTATTTT. Translating gives CASSFAPGQRLAGETSTDTQYF.

This clone was counted a single time. The sample holds other DNA sequences that translate to the same CDR3. The rearrangement joins TRBV27 to TRBJ1-6; D uncertain. Germline V gene sequence: CDR1 MNHEY, CDR2 SMNVEV (reference sequence). With 0 bases removed from V and 1 base from J, the gap between germline ends came to 4 bases. The CDR3 consists of 15 residues. The chain's CDR3 is CASSLSGSYNSPLHF. CDR3 DNA: TGTGCCAGCAGTTTATCCGGTTCCTATAATTCACCCCTCCACTTT.

The chain links TRBV7-2 to TRBJ1-5, with 10 bases matching TRBD1. The CDR3 contains 16 residues. In germline, CDR1 is SGHTA, CDR2 FQGNSA. Germline trimming cut 3 bases from V and 2 bases from J; bases unmatched to any gene: 4. CDR3 in DNA: TGTGCCAGCAGCTTGGGACAGGGGAGAGGCAATCAGCCCCAGCATTTT. As protein: CASSLGQGRGNQPQHF.

The rearrangement uses TRBV28 and TRBJ2-3; 15 bases agree with TRBD2. Germline loops: CDR1 MDHEN, CDR2 SYDVKM. This CDR3 has 20 residues. Trimming cost V 5 bases and J 0 bases; bases outside gene matches: 12. CDR3 DNA sequence: TGTGCCAGCAGTCTGATCACCGGACTAGCGGGAGGGCAGAGCACAGATACGCAGTATTTT. Translated: CASSLITGLAGGQSTDTQYF. Filled out from reference TRBV28 and TRBJ2-3, the complete variable domain reads DVKVTQSSRYLVKRTGEKVFLECVQDMDHENMFWYRQDPGLGLRLIYFSYDVKMKEKGDIPEGYSVSREKKERFSLILESASTNQTSMYLCASSLITGLAGGQSTDTQYFGPGTRLTVL.